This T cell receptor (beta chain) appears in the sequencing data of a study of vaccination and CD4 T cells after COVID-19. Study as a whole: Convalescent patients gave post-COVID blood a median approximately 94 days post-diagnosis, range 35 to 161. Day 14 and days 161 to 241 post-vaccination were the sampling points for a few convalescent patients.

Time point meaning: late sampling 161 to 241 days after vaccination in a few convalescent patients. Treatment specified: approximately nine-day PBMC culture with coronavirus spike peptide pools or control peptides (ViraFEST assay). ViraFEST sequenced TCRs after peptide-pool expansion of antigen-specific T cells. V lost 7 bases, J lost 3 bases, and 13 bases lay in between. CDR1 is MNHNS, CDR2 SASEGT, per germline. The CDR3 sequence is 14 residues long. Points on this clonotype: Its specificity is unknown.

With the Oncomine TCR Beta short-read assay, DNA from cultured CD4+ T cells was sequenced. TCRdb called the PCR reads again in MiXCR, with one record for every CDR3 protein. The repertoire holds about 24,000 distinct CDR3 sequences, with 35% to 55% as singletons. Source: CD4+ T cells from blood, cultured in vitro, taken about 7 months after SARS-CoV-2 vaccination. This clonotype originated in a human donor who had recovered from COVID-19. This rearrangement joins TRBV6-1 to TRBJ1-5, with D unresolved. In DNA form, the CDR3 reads TGTGCCAGCACCGAAGGACGGTTCAATCAGCCCCAGCATTTT. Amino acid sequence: CASTEGRFNQPQHF.